The sample holds one count of the clone carrying this T cell receptor (beta chain). This specimen belongs to a study of blood T cell repertoires in COVID-19. Study information: The United States, Italy and Spain were the sources of the acute and convalescent COVID-19 samples. T cells, B-cell-depleted T cells, or PBMCs provided the cDNA or gDNA that served as material.

This CDR3 contains 13 residues. Germline lookup yields CDR1 SGHTA and CDR2 FQGNSA. The V end lost 3 bases, the J end lost 0 bases, and 5 bases lay between the germline ends. TCRdb's copy holds only in-frame clones and misses some; the assay was immunoSEQ multiplex PCR. Altogether almost 250,000 clones are present, 65% to 90% being singletons, with the ten largest covering approximately 9%. This chain uses TRBV7-2 with TRBJ1-2; D gene unclear. The origin of this receptor is a woman aged 50 to 60 with acute COVID-19. The specimen was PBMCs or T cells enriched from blood (not recorded which). As DNA, the CDR3 is TGTGCCAGCAGCTTCCAGACTAACTATGGCTACACCTTC. It yields the protein CASSFQTNYGYTF. Variable domain in full (rest from reference TRBV7-2 and TRBJ1-2): GAGVSQSPSNKVTEKGKDVELRCDPISGHTALYWYRQSLGQGLEFLIYFQGNSAPDKSGLPSDRFSAERTGGSVSTLTIQRTQQEDSAVYLCASSFQTNYGYTFGSGTRLTVV.